This T cell receptor (beta chain) appears in the sequencing data of a study of CD8 T cell repertoires and HIV-1 epitope variants. Study-level background: The baseline condition was 1M T cells left uncultured.

The table lists this clone with a few counts. CDR3 length: 16 residues. Assay used: immunoSEQ multiplex PCR; TCRdb lists only in-frame clones, some missing. The profile covers under 100,000 clones, with over 70% appearing a single time and around 25% taken by the ten largest. The V and J genes are TRBV21-1 and TRBJ1-3. TRBV21-1 is listed as a pseudogene. The sequence came from a male donor with HIV. Sequenced: uncultured baseline CD8+ T cells from peripheral blood mononuclear cells (PBMCs). As DNA, the CDR3 is TGTGCCAGCAGCAAAGAAAGGCCATATAACCAAAACACCATATATTTT. Protein product: CASSKERPYNQNTIYF.